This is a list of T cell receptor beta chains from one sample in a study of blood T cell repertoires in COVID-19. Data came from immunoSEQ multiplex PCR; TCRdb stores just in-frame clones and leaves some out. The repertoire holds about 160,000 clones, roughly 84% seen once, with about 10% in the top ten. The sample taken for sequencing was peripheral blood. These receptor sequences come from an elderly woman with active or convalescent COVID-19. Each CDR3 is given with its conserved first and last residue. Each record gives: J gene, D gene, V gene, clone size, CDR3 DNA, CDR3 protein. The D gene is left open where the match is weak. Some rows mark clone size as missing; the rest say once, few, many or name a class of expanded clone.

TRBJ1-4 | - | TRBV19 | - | TGTGCCAGTAGTACCCCTGGCCTCTCAACTAATGAAAAACTGTTTTTT | CASSTPGLSTNEKLFF
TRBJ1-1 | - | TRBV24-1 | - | TGTGCCACCAGTGGGGCAGGGGTGAACACTGAAGCTTTCTTT | CATSGAGVNTEAFF
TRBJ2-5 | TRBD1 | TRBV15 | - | TGTGCCACCAGGCCCGGGACAGGGGCTCAAGAGACCCAGTACTTC | CATRPGTGAQETQYF
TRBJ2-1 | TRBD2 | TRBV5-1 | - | TGCGCCAGCAGCTTGAGGGGGCTTGGAGCGGGAGGGGATGAGCAGTTCTTC | CASSLRGLGAGGDEQFF
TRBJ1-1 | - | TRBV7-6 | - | TGTGCCAGCAGCTTAGCGACAGGATGGGTGTCTGAAGCTTTCTTT | CASSLATGWVSEAFF
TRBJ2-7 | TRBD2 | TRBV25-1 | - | TGTGCCAGCAGCCCCCGGGGCGGGAGTTACGAGCAGTACTTC | CASSPRGGSYEQYF
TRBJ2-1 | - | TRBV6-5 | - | TGTGCCAGCAGTTCACGGGTATACGAGCAGTTCTTC | CASSSRVYEQFF
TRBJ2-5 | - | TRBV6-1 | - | TGTGCCAGCAGTGAAGCGCTCGGGTTTCAGACCCAGTACTTC | CASSEALGFQTQYF
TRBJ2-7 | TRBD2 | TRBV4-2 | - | TGTGCCAGCAGCCCGGGACTAGCAGACCTCTACGAGCAGTACTTC | CASSPGLADLYEQYF
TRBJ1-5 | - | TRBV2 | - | TGTGCCAGCAGTCCGCGGGGGCATCAGCCCCAGCATTTT | CASSPRGHQPQHF
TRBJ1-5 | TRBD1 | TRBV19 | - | TGTGCCAGCCGACAGGGGGCGTATCAGCCCCAGCATTTT | CASRQGAYQPQHF
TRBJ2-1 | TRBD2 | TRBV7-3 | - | TGTGCCAGCAGCTCAGGACTAGCGGGAGGCTACAATGAGCAGTTCTTC | CASSSGLAGGYNEQFF
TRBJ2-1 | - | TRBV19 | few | TGTGCCAGTAGTACCCCGCGCCGGAGTAACAATGAGCAGTTCTTC | CASSTPRRSNNEQFF
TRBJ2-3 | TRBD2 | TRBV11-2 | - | TGTGCCAGCAGCCTACGGGACTACCCTACCACAGATACGCAGTATTTT | CASSLRDYPTTDTQYF
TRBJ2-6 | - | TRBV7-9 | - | TGTGCCAGCAGCTACGTTACAGGGCAGGGGGCCAACGTCCTGACTTTC | CASSYVTGQGANVLTF
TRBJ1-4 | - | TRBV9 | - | TGTGCCAGCAGCGTAGGCCAGGGTAATGAAAAACTGTTTTTT | CASSVGQGNEKLFF
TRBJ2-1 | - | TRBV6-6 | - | TGTGCCAGCAGTCCGCAGGGTGATGAGCAGTTCTTC | CASSPQGDEQFF
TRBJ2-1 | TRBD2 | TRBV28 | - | TGTGCCAGCACCCCTAGCGGAGGACCCTACAATGAGCAGTTCTTC | CASTPSGGPYNEQFF
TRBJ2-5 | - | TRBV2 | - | TGTGCCAGCAGTGAAGCTCGGGGGTGGAGAGGGCGAGAGACCCAGTACTTC | CASSEARGWRGRETQYF
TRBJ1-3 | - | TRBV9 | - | TGTGCCAGCAGCGTAGCTACGGGGGGGTCCTCTGGAAACACCATATATTTT | CASSVATGGSSGNTIYF
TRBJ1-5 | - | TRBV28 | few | TGTGCCAGCAGTTTGCAGGGCTCGGGGCCCCAGCATTTT | CASSLQGSGPQHF
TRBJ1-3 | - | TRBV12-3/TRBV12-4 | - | TGTGCCAGCAGACAGGGCGGCGAAAACACCATATATTTT | CASRQGGENTIYF
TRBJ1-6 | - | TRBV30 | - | TGTGCCTGGAGTCTACCCAATTCACCCCTCCACTTT | CAWSLPNSPLHF
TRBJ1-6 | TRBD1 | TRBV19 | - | TGTGCCAGTGGGGCCCGCAGACAGGGCAATTCACCCCTCCACTTT | CASGARRQGNSPLHF
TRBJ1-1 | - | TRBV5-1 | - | TGCGCCAGCAGCTTCGTCTCGAACACTGAAGCTTTCTTT | CASSFVSNTEAFF
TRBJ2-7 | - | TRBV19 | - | TGTGCCAGTAGTCCCCGGGTGGGGGGATACTACGAGCAGTACTTC | CASSPRVGGYYEQYF
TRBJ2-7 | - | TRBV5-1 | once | TGCGCCAGCAGCTTGGACCAATCAGGGGGGTCCGACGAGCAGTACTTC | CASSLDQSGGSDEQYF
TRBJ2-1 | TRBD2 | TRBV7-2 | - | TGTGCCAGCAGCTCACCGGGACTAGCGGGGTACAATGAGCAGTTCTTC | CASSSPGLAGYNEQFF
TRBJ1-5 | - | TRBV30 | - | TGTGCCTGGAGTTTCCCGACAGGTAGCAATCAGCCCCAGCATTTT | CAWSFPTGSNQPQHF
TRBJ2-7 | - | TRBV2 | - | TGTGCCAGCAGAAGGGGTCTCGAGCAGTACTTC | CASRRGLEQYF
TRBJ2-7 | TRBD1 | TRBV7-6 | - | TGTGCCAGCAGCTTAGAAATGGGACAGACCTACGAGCAGTACTTC | CASSLEMGQTYEQYF
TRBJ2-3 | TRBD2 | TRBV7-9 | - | TGTGCCAGCAGCCTCCCTAGCGGGATAGGCACAGATACGCAGTATTTT | CASSLPSGIGTDTQYF
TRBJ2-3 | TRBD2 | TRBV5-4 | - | TGTGCCAGCAGCCTGGGACTAGCGGGAGGTAATACGCAGTATTTT | CASSLGLAGGNTQYF
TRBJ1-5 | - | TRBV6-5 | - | TGTGCCAGCAGGAAACAGGAGTGGAGCACCCAGCATTTT | CASRKQEWSTQHF
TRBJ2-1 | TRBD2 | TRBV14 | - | TGTGCCAGCAGCCCACTAGTTGGCGGGAGGATGAATGAGCAGTTCTTC | CASSPLVGGRMNEQFF
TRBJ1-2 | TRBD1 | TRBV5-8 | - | TGTGCCAGCAGCCCCGACAGGGTGTATGGCTACACCTTC | CASSPDRVYGYTF
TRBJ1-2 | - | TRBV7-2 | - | TGTGCCAGCAGCCCCGCAGGGCTGTATAACTATGGCTACACCTTC | CASSPAGLYNYGYTF
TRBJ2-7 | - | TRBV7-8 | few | TGTGCCAGCAGCCAAGGGGGGGGCCCCTACGAGCAGTACTTC | CASSQGGGPYEQYF
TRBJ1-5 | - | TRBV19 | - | TGTGCCAGTAGAAACAGAAATAGCAATCAGCCCCAGCATTTT | CASRNRNSNQPQHF
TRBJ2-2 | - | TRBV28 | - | TGTGCCAGCAGGAATACAGCATTTAACACCGGGGAGCTGTTTTTT | CASRNTAFNTGELFF
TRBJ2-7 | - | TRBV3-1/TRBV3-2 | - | TGTGCCAGCAGCCTTCAGGGGGGTTCCGAGCAGTACTTC | CASSLQGGSEQYF
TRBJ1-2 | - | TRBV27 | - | TGTGCCAGCAGTTTCGGGACACCAGCTAACTATGGCTACACCTTC | CASSFGTPANYGYTF
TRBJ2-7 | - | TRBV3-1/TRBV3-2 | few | TGTGCCAGCAGCCAAGACCCAGGATCCTACGAGCAGTACTTC | CASSQDPGSYEQYF
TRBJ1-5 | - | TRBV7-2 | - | TGTGCCAGCAGCCACCTCAGCGTTAATCAGCCCCAGCATTTT | CASSHLSVNQPQHF
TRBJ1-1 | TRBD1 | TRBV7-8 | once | TGTGCCAGCAGCTTAGCACCACAGGGGGTTTATACTGAAGCTTTCTTT | CASSLAPQGVYTEAFF
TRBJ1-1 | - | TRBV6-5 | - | TGTGCCTCCAGTTGGGGGCCCATCACTGAAGCTTTCTTT | CASSWGPITEAFF
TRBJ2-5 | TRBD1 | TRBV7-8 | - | TGTGCCAGCAGCTTAGCGCGGGACAGGGTTCTGGAGACCCAGTACTTC | CASSLARDRVLETQYF
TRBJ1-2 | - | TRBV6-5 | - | TGTGCCAGCAGTCAGGGGATGAAGAACTATGGCTACACCTTC | CASSQGMKNYGYTF
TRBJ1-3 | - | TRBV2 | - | TGTGCCAGCAGTGGACAGTTTTCTGGAAACACCATATATTTT | CASSGQFSGNTIYF
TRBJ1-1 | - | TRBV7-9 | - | TGTGCCAGCAGCTCTGTAGAAGGCGGTGAAGCTTTCTTT | CASSSVEGGEAFF
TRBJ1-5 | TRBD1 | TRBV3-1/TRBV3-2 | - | TGTGCCAGCAGCCAAGGGACAGGCGGCAATCAGCCCCAGCATTTT | CASSQGTGGNQPQHF
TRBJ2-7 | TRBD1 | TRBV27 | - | TGTGCCAGCAGGGCCGGGACAGGGGCTTACGAGCAGTACTTC | CASRAGTGAYEQYF
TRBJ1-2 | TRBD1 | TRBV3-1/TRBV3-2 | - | TGTGCCAGCAGCCACCACAGGGGCGCTACTAACTATGGCTACACCTTC | CASSHHRGATNYGYTF
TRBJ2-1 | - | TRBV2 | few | TGTGCCAGCAGTGAAGAACCAGGGTCAACCAATGAGCAGTTCTTC | CASSEEPGSTNEQFF
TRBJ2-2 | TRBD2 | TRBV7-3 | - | TGTGCCAGCAGCCTTACTAGCGGAGTCACCGGGGAGCTGTTTTTT | CASSLTSGVTGELFF